Listed here are 10 T cell receptor beta chains from one sample, sequenced in a study of T cells in Graves' hyperthyroidism and ophthalmopathy. Regions amplified from RNA transcripts were the TCR beta CDR3 regions. TCR CDR3 regions were first amplified by RT-PCR with HTBI primers. TCRdb passed the multiplex PCR reads through MiXCR, listing each CDR3 protein once. This sample has 700,000 or so distinct CDR3 sequences, with around 15% found just once. The sequenced sample was blood. These receptor sequences come from a man aged 18-30 years with Graves' hyperthyroidism.

This clonotype was observed many times. This chain joins TRBV12-3 or TRBV12-4 and TRBJ2-3, with D perhaps assigned TRBD1 or TRBD2 (6 bases each). The CDR3 is 14 residues long. Trimming left V 5 bases short and J 3 bases short, with 12 bases between. This CDR3 reads CASSIRRGTDTQYF. CDR3 nucleotides: TGTGCCAGCAGTATAAGGAGGGGGACAGATACGCAGTATTTT.

This clonotype was seen many times. The CDR3 nucleotides are TGTGCCAGCTCTATGGGACAGGGTCACCTCTACGAGCAGTACTTC. It specifies CASSMGQGHLYEQYF. V usage is TRBV18 and J usage is TRBJ2-7, with 9 nucleotides matching TRBD1. Germline CDR1 and CDR2: KGHSH and LQKENI. The CDR3 runs to 15 residues. V gave up 6 bases and J gave up 3 bases; unmatched junction bases: 9.

This chain links TRBV28 with TRBJ2-5; unclear D gene. The CDR3 spans 16 residues. Trimming pared 3 bases from V and 7 bases from J, leaving 21 bases between. Germline lookup yields CDR1 MDHEN and CDR2 SYDVKM. CDR3 region: CASSFQISLSRWTQYF. The CDR3 DNA follows: TGTGCCAGCAGTTTTCAAATCTCGCTGTCTAGATGGACCCAGTACTTC.

The chain employs TRBV6-5 and TRBJ1-4; D is unclear. Germline V gives CDR1 MNHEY, CDR2 SVGAGI. The CDR3 loop spans 13 amino acids. V was cut by 2 bases and J by 4 bases, with 5 bases left in between. Here the CDR3 reads CASSYDHNEKLFF. CDR3 in DNA: TGTGCCAGCAGTTACGATCATAATGAAAAACTGTTTTTT.

Regarding this clonotype: With a much larger clone just one base away, this may be a read error. The chain joins TRBV7-9 to TRBJ2-7; 7 positions match TRBD1. The CDR3 totals 16 residues. Germline lookup yields CDR1 SEHNR and CDR2 FQNEAQ (reference sequence). With 4 bases clipped from V and 0 bases from J, the junction kept 9 bases outside the gene matches. The CDR3 spells CASSSFRDSLSYEQYF. The CDR3 DNA is TGTGCCAGCAGCTCCTTCCGGGACAGTCTCTCCTACGAGCAGTACTTC.

In its sample, this clonotype was seen a few times. Given a much more abundant clone one base away, this may be a read error. The chain is built from TRBV28 and TRBJ2-7; TRBD2 might be the D (5 bases). In germline, CDR1 is MDHEN, CDR2 SYDVKM. This CDR3 region has 14 residues. The CDR3 reads CAGSFSGRSYEQYF. CDR3 sequence (DNA): TGTGCCGGCAGTTTCAGCGGCAGATCCTACGAGCAGTACTTC.

The chain combines TRBV6-9 with TRBJ1-5; maybe TRBD1 (6 bases). The V and J ends lost 10 bases and 3 bases respectively, with 10 bases between them. This CDR3 contains 12 residues. In germline, CDR1 is MNHGY, CDR2 SVAAGI. The CDR3, as DNA: TGTGCCACTAGGGGGTTCAATCAGCCCCAGCATTTT. Translated, it gives CATRGFNQPQHF.

This clonotype has just a few counts. The J gene is TRBJ2-6, the V gene TRBV25-1; D gene uncertain. V lost 4 bases to trimming and J lost 4 bases, with 5 bases between them. Looked up from germline, CDR1 is MGHDK and CDR2 is SYGVNS. The CDR3 totals 13 residues. Here the CDR3 DNA reads TGTGCCAGCAGTGCGTCGGGGGCCAACGTCCTGACTTTC. Protein sequence: CASSASGANVLTF.

This clonotype appeared many times. The CDR3 DNA reads as TGTGCTACGCAAGAGACCCAGTACTTC. Translating it yields CATQETQYF. The chain uses TRBV12-5 and TRBJ2-5; D remains unclear. CDR3 length: 9 residues. Germline V CDR1 and CDR2: LGHNT, FRNRAP. With 10 bases removed from V and 2 bases from J, the gap between germline ends came to 2 bases.

This clonotype was seen at least ten times. The V call is TRBV7-9, the J call TRBJ2-1; 12 bases fit TRBD2. V lost 5 bases and J lost 6; bases outside the gene matches: 8. Looked up from germline, CDR1 is SEHNR and CDR2 is FQNEAQ (reference sequence). The CDR3 loop spans 16 amino acids. CDR3 sequence: CASSPRLAGAGNEQFF. In nucleotides, the CDR3 is TGTGCCAGCAGCCCCCGACTAGCGGGAGCGGGCAATGAGCAGTTCTTC.